This T cell receptor beta chain was recorded in a study of blood T cell repertoires in COVID-19. V shed 0 bases and J 4 bases; nucleotides not matched to a gene: 8. Germline V CDR1 and CDR2: SGHTA, FQGNSA. The CDR3 runs 18 residues. Profiling relied on immunoSEQ multiplex PCR, and the TCRdb table lists in-frame clones only, not all of them. The table shows more than 300,000 clones, with almost 90% occurring only once. Sequencing used peripheral blood. The receptor was derived from a woman between 40 and 55 years old with COVID-19, enrolled during active disease. The chain carries TRBV7-2 and TRBJ2-3, with TRBD2 matching over 12 bases. This CDR3 is CASSLALLAGGPADTQYF. The CDR3 region has the DNA TGTGCCAGCAGCTTAGCGTTGCTAGCGGGAGGGCCCGCAGATACGCAGTATTTT.